These 8 T cell receptor beta chains were sequenced from one sample in a study of shared clonotypes between healthy human individuals. Method: immunoSEQ multiplex PCR; TCRdb's copy keeps in-frame clones and lacks some. This sample has around 700,000 clones, with roughly 70% found just once. Material: memory CD4+ T cells sorted from blood. Noted subset: CD45RA-negative fraction. The receptors originated from a woman between 25 and 40 years old in good health.

The rearrangement links TRBV19 to TRBJ1-1; TRBD1 agrees at 8 bases. This CDR3 is 15 amino acids long. Trimming at V came to 5 bases and at J to 3 bases, leaving 8 bases not matched to a gene. Germline CDR1 is LNHDA and CDR2 is SQIVND (reference sequence). CDR3 residues: CASSDGTGLYTEAFF. CDR3 nucleotide sequence: TGTGCCAGTAGTGACGGGACAGGCCTCTACACTGAAGCTTTCTTT. Looking up the rest from reference TRBV19 and TRBJ1-1 gives the full variable domain: DGGITQSPKYLFRKEGQNVTLSCEQNLNHDAMYWYRQDPGQGLRLIYYSQIVNDFQKGDIAEGYSVSREKKESFPLTVTSAQKNPTAFYLCASSDGTGLYTEAFFGQGTRLTVV.

The chain uses TRBV19 and TRBJ1-1; D is ambiguous. Trimming cost V 5 bases and J 1 base, with 14 bases left between them. Germline CDR1 and CDR2: LNHDA and SQIVND (reference sequence). The CDR3 sequence is 15 residues long. As DNA, the CDR3 is TGTGCCAGTAGTCCCCAGTGGGGAGGGAACACTGAAGCTTTCTTT. It is translated as CASSPQWGGNTEAFF.

The rearrangement joins TRBV28 to TRBJ1-2; D remains unclear. The germline gives CDR1 MDHEN, CDR2 SYDVKM. CDR3 length: 13 residues. V shed 5 bases and J shed 4 bases, with 11 bases lying between them. The CDR3 nucleotides are TGTGCCAGCAGTGCGGTGGCAGCCTATGGCTACACCTTC. Its translation is CASSAVAAYGYTF.

The chain recombines TRBV10-3 with TRBJ2-6; 7 bases are shared with TRBD1. After removal of 11 bases from V and 0 bases from J, the junction contained 7 bases not matched to a gene. CDR1 ENHRY and CDR2 SYGVKD come from the germline V gene. The CDR3 is made up of 15 amino acids. CDR3 residues: CAAGTVLSGANVLTF. In DNA, the CDR3 is TGTGCCGCCGGGACAGTCCTCTCTGGGGCCAACGTCCTGACTTTC.

Remarks on this clone: This may be a read error: a much more frequent sequence differs by one nucleotide. The CDR3 region is CASRVQGDSYEQYF. The CDR3 DNA reads as TGTGCCAGCAGAGTACAGGGGGACTCCTACGAGCAGTACTTC. The chain joins TRBV7-2 to TRBJ2-7, with TRBD1 matching over 8 bases. The J segment lost 0 bases and the V segment lost 6 bases, leaving 4 bases of the junction unmatched. The length of the CDR3 is 14 residues. The germline V gene encodes CDR1 SGHTA and CDR2 FQGNSA. The entire variable domain, with the rest obtained from reference TRBV7-2 and TRBJ2-7, is as follows: GAGVSQSPSNKVTEKGKDVELRCDPISGHTALYWYRQSLGQGLEFLIYFQGNSAPDKSGLPSDRFSAERTGGSVSTLTIQRTQQEDSAVYLCASRVQGDSYEQYFGPGTRLTVT.

This clone has only one observation. This chain connects TRBV5-4 to TRBJ1-5; 7 positions match TRBD1. The junction had 7 bases not matched to a gene; V was cut back by 0 bases and J by 7 bases. This CDR3 has 15 residues. The V gene's germline CDR1 is SGHNT and CDR2 YYREEE (reference sequence). The CDR3 here is CASSLGGGAGQPQHF. The CDR3 coding sequence is TGTGCCAGCAGCTTGGGAGGGGGCGCGGGACAGCCCCAGCATTTT.

The V gene is TRBV11-3, the J gene TRBJ2-3, with 9 bases aligning to TRBD2. The CDR3 has 16 residues. Germline V CDR1 and CDR2: SGHNT, YENEEA. J lost 2 bases, V lost 5 bases, and 8 bases had no gene match. This chain's CDR3 is CASSQGSGRDTDTQYF. In DNA form, the CDR3 reads TGTGCCAGCAGCCAAGGTAGCGGGAGAGACACAGATACGCAGTATTTT.

This sequence joins TRBV28 and TRBJ1-6; D possibly corresponds to TRBD1 (6 bases). Germline CDR1 and CDR2: MDHEN and SYDVKM. The CDR3 has 16 amino acids. Deletions cut 6 bases from V and 9 bases from J, with 21 bases between. CDR3 sequence reads: CASSKGQTGLVSPLHF. DNA of the CDR3: TGTGCCAGCAGCAAAGGACAAACAGGGTTGGTTTCACCCCTCCACTTT.